This T cell receptor beta chain derives from a study of naive and memory T cell subsets. After the first PCR, alpha and beta chain libraries were processed separately. Cells stained for CD3, CD4, CD8, CD45RA and CD27 were sorted into four subsets. Two oligonucleotides, mixed equimolar, formed the beta constant-region primer covering TRBC1 and TRBC2. Each CDR3 protein is one row after TCRdb ran MiXCR on the UMI-ligation and nested PCR reads. The data hold 84,000 or so distinct CDR3 sequences, with 7% to 7.5% observed a single time. This clonotype was detected ten times or more. Germline-derived CDR1 and CDR2 are LGHNA and YSLEER. This CDR3 has 14 amino acids. Deletions cut 1 base from V and 8 bases from J, with 14 bases between.

This clonotype originated in a human donor in good health. The chain joins TRBV4-3 to TRBJ1-2; no firm D call. Sequencing was carried out using central memory CD4+ T cells from blood. Here the CDR3 reads CASSQGRQEYGYTF. The CDR3 DNA reads as TGCGCCAGCAGCCAAGGTCGTCAGGAATACGGCTACACCTTC.